This T cell receptor (beta chain) was observed in a study of blood T cell repertoires in COVID-19. The overall study: Sources were T cells, B-cell-depleted T cells, or PBMCs; the material itself was cDNA or gDNA.

This CDR3 has 16 amino acids. CDR1 and CDR2 (germline): MGHRA, YSYEKL. Trimming left V 1 base short and J 2 bases short, with 14 bases between. As processed by the authors: Reference gene primers were amplified, and this amplification served to estimate nucleated cell counts. Assay: immunoSEQ multiplex PCR; the TCRdb copy retains only in-frame clones and omits some. D and trimming come from the DNA, and the V and J calls and clone size come from that table. The sample contains approximately 50,000 clones, about 77% of which appear only once. The J gene is TRBJ2-5, the V gene TRBV4-1, with TRBD1 as a possible D gene (6 bases). Sequencing was carried out using peripheral blood. This clonotype originated in a man in his 70s with active or convalescent COVID-19. The CDR3 loop reads CASSQGIRGKQETQYF. In DNA, the CDR3 is TGCGCCAGCAGCCAAGGGATCAGGGGTAAACAAGAGACCCAGTACTTC.